This T cell receptor beta chain was sequenced in a study of beta chain features in type 1 diabetes. Study-level results: A closer apparent resemblance between naive, central memory and Treg TCRB repertoires was seen in patients than in healthy donors. Shortening of TCRB CDR3s, moderate but significant, appeared in all four CD4+ subsets of Type 1 diabetes patients.

Regarding this clone: Its matching antigen is unknown.

cDNA synthesis used the whole RNA isolate, giving expressed TCRB sequences. Data came from immunoSEQ multiplex PCR; TCRdb stores just in-frame clones and leaves some out. The profile shows roughly 150,000 clones, around 8% of them singletons. Looked up from germline, CDR1 is MNHNY and CDR2 is SVGAGI (reference sequence). V was clipped by 6 bases and J by 2 bases, with 13 bases between them. The CDR3 runs to 15 residues. Populations isolated by sorting all had purity greater than 95%. This chain connects TRBV6-6 to TRBJ1-4, with D perhaps matching TRBD1 (5 bases). Sequencing was done on a sample of central memory CD4+ T cells from blood. This TCR was sampled from a woman aged 18-29 years with type 1 diabetes. The CDR3 here is CASSRQEGTNEKLFF. Here the CDR3 DNA reads TGTGCCAGCAGCCGCCAGGAGGGGACTAATGAAAAACTGTTTTTT.